The clone carrying this T cell receptor (beta chain) was found many times. TCRdb itself ran the 5' RACE reads through MiXCR, one entry per CDR3 protein. The sample holds around 70,000 distinct CDR3 sequences, about a tenth seen once. The entry originates in a study of early T cells in non-severe SARS-CoV-2 infection. The CDR3 is 12 residues long. Germline trimming cut 3 bases from V and 9 bases from J; bases unmatched to any gene: 3. Germline V CDR1 and CDR2: SGDLS, YYNGEE. The chain carries TRBV9 and TRBJ2-1; 7 bases fit TRBD1. Sequenced material: whole blood. The TCR originated in an adult who was a healthcare worker with PCR-confirmed SARS-CoV-2 infection or an uninfected control (not recorded which). The CDR3 sequence: CASSDRGTEQFF. The CDR3 bases are TGTGCCAGCAGCGACAGGGGTACTGAGCAGTTCTTC.